These 8 T cell receptor beta chains were sequenced from one sample in a study of human T cells and chemical hapten exposure. Using its own MiXCR run on the RACE reads, TCRdb lists one record per CDR3 protein. The sample contains around 120,000 distinct CDR3 sequences, roughly an eighth of which appear only once. Time point denoted: patch test 1, 2 weeks after DPC sensitization. The sample's treatment: therapeutic diphenylcyclopropenone sensitization with weekly scalp DPC. The source material was whole blood, sampled in connection with sensitization to the hapten diphenylcyclopropenone (DPC). These receptors were obtained from a man aged 18 to 29 with alopecia areata. Some clones in this sample may be carry-over from other donors' samples.

This clonotype was detected ten times or more. The chain links TRBV5-1 to TRBJ1-6, with D possibly TRBD1 on 5 matching bases. Germline V gives CDR1 SGHRS, CDR2 YFSETQ. The CDR3 spans 15 residues. Trimming shortened V by 0 bases and J by 6 bases, and 10 bases separated the two germline ends. The CDR3, as DNA: TGCGCCAGCAGCTTGGTAACAGGAGCTAATTCACCCCTCCACTTT. Protein product: CASSLVTGANSPLHF.

This chain uses TRBV6-5 with TRBJ2-7, with a possible D match to TRBD2 (5 bases). Germline values: CDR1 MNHEY, CDR2 SVGAGI. The length of the CDR3 is 14 residues. V was trimmed by 5 bases and J by 3 bases, leaving 14 bases between them. CDR3 protein: CASSRRRTNYEQYV. The CDR3 nucleotides are TGTGCCAGCAGTCGACGGAGGACGAACTACGAGCAGTACGTC.

The J gene is TRBJ2-3, the V gene TRBV7-2; D gene unclear. CDR3 length: 15 amino acids. Germline V gives CDR1 SGHTA, CDR2 FQGNSA. Trimming removed 5 bases from V and 0 bases from J, with 12 bases in between. CDR3 DNA sequence: TGTGCCAGCAGCATGGGCCTTAGCAGCACAGATACGCAGTATTTT. Its translation: CASSMGLSSTDTQYF.

The rearrangement joins TRBV4-2 to TRBJ2-3; D unclear. The CDR3 spans 13 residues. V lost 0 bases, J lost 3 bases, and 4 bases lay in between. Germline V gene data show CDR1 as LGHNA and CDR2 as YNFKEQ. The CDR3 nucleotides are TGTGCCAGCAGCCAAGAACTTACAGATACGCAGTATTTT. Residues: CASSQELTDTQYF.

This chain uses TRBV15 with TRBJ1-2; D remains ambiguous. The CDR3 is 13 amino acids. Per germline, CDR1 LNHNV and CDR2 YYDKDF (reference sequence). V was cut by 0 bases and J by 3 bases, with 5 bases left in between. CDR3 amino acids: CATSRDKYYGYTF. CDR3 nucleotides: TGTGCCACCAGCAGAGATAAGTACTATGGCTACACCTTC.

The rearrangement links TRBV10-3 to TRBJ2-2; 7 nucleotides align to TRBD1. Trimming cost V 6 bases and J 4 bases; bases outside gene matches: 8. Germline V gene lookup returns CDR1 ENHRY and CDR2 SYGVKD. The CDR3 runs to 15 residues. The CDR3 sequence is CAIRQTGTGTGELFF. The CDR3 region has the DNA TGTGCCATCAGGCAGACAGGGACGGGCACCGGGGAGCTGTTTTTT.

The chain combines TRBV4-1 with TRBJ1-5; TRBD1 might be the D (5 bases). Germline V gene lookup returns CDR1 MGHRA and CDR2 YSYEKL. The CDR3 loop spans 14 amino acids. V was shortened by 4 bases and J by 7 bases, with 14 bases between the two germline ends. The CDR3: CASSLYGRAQPQHF. CDR3 nucleotide sequence: TGCGCCAGCAGCCTCTACGGCAGGGCGCAGCCCCAGCATTTT.

This clonotype appeared a few times. This rearrangement joins TRBV7-9 to TRBJ2-6; 7 positions agree with TRBD1. The CDR3 covers 15 residues. Germline CDR1 is SEHNR and CDR2 is FQNEAQ (reference sequence). The V and J ends lost 5 bases and 4 bases, in that order; junction bases with no gene match: 5. CDR3 loop: CASSRTGSGANVLTF. The CDR3 DNA sequence: TGTGCCAGCAGCCGGACAGGCTCCGGGGCCAACGTCCTGACTTTC.